The 17 T cell receptor beta chains listed next were all sequenced from one sample in a study of blood T cell dynamics during melanoma immunotherapy. Clones were read by immunoSEQ multiplex PCR, and TCRdb kept only the in-frame ones, dropping some. The sample shows about 12,000 clones, more than 75% of them seen only once. Stated time point: week 3, after first cycle of checkpoint inhibitor. Sequenced material: blood, taken from a patient treated with checkpoint blockade. Source of these receptors: a human donor with melanoma.

The V and J genes are TRBV7-8 and TRBJ2-7, with 9 bases identical to TRBD1. With V trimmed by 2 bases and J by 4 bases, 15 bases remained unmatched. Germline loops: CDR1 SGHVS, CDR2 FQNEAQ. The CDR3 consists of 18 residues. The CDR3 DNA is TGTGCCAGCAGCTTAAGGGGAAACAACAGGGGGCGCGGGTACGAGCAGTACTTC. Translation: CASSLRGNNRGRGYEQYF.

The chain joins TRBV18 to TRBJ1-5; D uncertain. V lost 4 bases and J lost 5, with 9 bases in between. The CDR3 sequence is 13 residues long. Germline lookup yields CDR1 KGHSH and CDR2 LQKENI. CDR3 residues: CASSLSRDQPQHF. The CDR3 DNA is TGTGCCAGCTCACTATCAAGGGATCAGCCCCAGCATTTT.

The genes are TRBV27 and TRBJ2-7, with TRBD1 matching over 7 bases. After removal of 5 bases from V and 3 bases from J, the junction contained 7 bases not matched to a gene. Per germline, CDR1 MNHEY and CDR2 SMNVEV (reference sequence). The CDR3 sequence is 14 residues long. The CDR3 DNA sequence: TGTGCCAGCAGTATACGGACAGGCTTCTACGAGCAGTACTTC. Its translation is CASSIRTGFYEQYF.

V is TRBV10-2 and J is TRBJ2-1, with TRBD2 matching 11 bases. Per the germline V gene, CDR1 is WSHSY and CDR2 is SAAADI. J was trimmed by 7 bases and V by 7 bases; bases with no gene match: 9. CDR3 length: 15 amino acids. For the CDR3, the DNA is TGCGCCAGCACCTGGAGTAGCGGGGGGGCTAATGAGCAGTTCTTC. It is translated as CASTWSSGGANEQFF.

The chain couples TRBV9 to TRBJ2-1; D may correspond to TRBD1 or TRBD2 (6 bases each). The germline CDR1 and CDR2 sequences are SGDLS and YYNGEE. This CDR3 region has 12 residues. V lost 4 bases and J lost 12, with 14 bases in between. The CDR3 DNA sequence: TGTGCCAGCAGCCCCGGGGGCATCGTGCAGTTCTTC. This codes for CASSPGGIVQFF.

V and J are TRBV4-1 and TRBJ2-2, with 7 positions matching TRBD1. This CDR3 has 18 residues. Trimming cost V 4 bases and J 7 bases; bases outside gene matches: 18. Germline CDR1 is MGHRA and CDR2 is YSYEKL. CDR3 protein: CASSRKGISQGVNGELFF. CDR3 sequence (DNA): TGCGCCAGCAGCCGAAAGGGGATTTCGCAGGGGGTGAACGGGGAGCTGTTTTTT.

The J gene is TRBJ1-3, the V gene TRBV6-5; D unresolved. The germline CDR1 and CDR2 sequences are MNHEY and SVGAGI. CDR3 length: 14 amino acids. Trimming cost V 8 bases and J 0 bases, with 11 bases left between them. CDR3 sequence reads: CASALDASGNTIYF. CDR3 DNA sequence: TGTGCCAGCGCCCTAGATGCCTCTGGAAACACCATATATTTT.

This chain joins TRBV6-1 and TRBJ1-1; tentatively, D is TRBD1 (6 bases). This CDR3 has 14 residues. CDR1 and CDR2 from the germline V gene are MNHNS and SASEGT. Trimming left V 6 bases short and J 6 bases short, with 17 bases between. CDR3 sequence reads: CASRRDTGIAEAFF. CDR3 bases: TGTGCCAGCAGAAGGGATACAGGGATCGCTGAAGCTTTCTTT.

The chain uses TRBV11-2 and TRBJ1-3; TRBD1 agrees at 7 bases. The germline V gene encodes CDR1 SGHAT and CDR2 FQNNGV. This CDR3 has 16 amino acids. V was clipped by 1 base and J by 4 bases; unmatched bases: 7. CDR3 nucleotides: TGTGCCAGCAGCTTAGGTGGACAGGTTGTCGGAAACACCATATATTTT. Amino acid sequence: CASSLGGQVVGNTIYF.

This clone was detected once. The rearrangement uses TRBV7-3 and TRBJ2-1; a possible D gene is TRBD1 (6 bases). Looked up from germline, CDR1 is SGHTA and CDR2 is FQGTGA. V lost 4 bases and J lost 0, with 7 bases in between. The CDR3 is made up of 14 amino acids. Here the CDR3 DNA reads TGTGCCAGCAGCTCGGACAGCTCCTACAATGAGCAGTTCTTC. Amino acids: CASSSDSSYNEQFF.

The chain has TRBV2 and TRBJ2-3; TRBD1 aligns across 9 bases. The germline V gene encodes CDR1 SNHLY and CDR2 FYNNEI. V shed 11 bases, J shed 6 bases, and the junction held 12 bases outside the gene matches. This CDR3 is 14 amino acids long. CDR3: CASRDRVSWDTQYF. Here the CDR3 DNA reads TGTGCCTCCCGGGACAGGGTAAGCTGGGATACGCAGTATTTT. Supplemented by reference TRBV2 and TRBJ2-3, the full variable domain reads EPEVTQTPSHQVTQMGQEVILRCVPISNHLYFYWYRQILGQKVEFLVSFYNNEISEKSEIFDDQFSVERPDGSNFTLKIRSTKLEDSAMYFCASRDRVSWDTQYFGPGTRLTVL.

The gene calls are TRBV19 and TRBJ2-2, with D maybe TRBD1 (5 bases). In germline, CDR1 is LNHDA, CDR2 SQIVND (reference sequence). CDR3 size: 14 residues. The germline V and J ends were trimmed by 10 bases and 3 bases, with 15 bases remaining between them. The CDR3 loop reads CATKNSGYTGELFF. The DNA for the CDR3 is TGTGCCACCAAGAATTCAGGGTACACCGGGGAGCTGTTTTTT.

The genes are TRBV2 and TRBJ1-4; no clear D gene. The CDR3 totals 13 residues. Looked up from germline, CDR1 is SNHLY and CDR2 is FYNNEI. V was cut by 8 bases and J by 5 bases, with 12 bases left in between. CDR3 bases: TGTGCCAGCCGATTGCAGAGGAATGAAAAACTGTTTTTT. Amino acid sequence: CASRLQRNEKLFF.

The chain links TRBV19 to TRBJ1-1, with 8 bases fitting TRBD1. This CDR3 has 11 amino acids. V was clipped by 9 bases and J by 10 bases; unmatched bases: 7. Germline lookup yields CDR1 LNHDA and CDR2 SQIVND (reference sequence). The CDR3 loop reads CASQGAWGAFF. In nucleotides, the CDR3 is TGTGCCAGCCAGGGGGCGTGGGGAGCTTTCTTT.

This clone was found once. The chain has TRBV30 and TRBJ1-3, with D unclear. V shed 2 bases and J shed 4 bases, with 6 bases lying between them. The CDR3 totals 12 residues. Germline-derived CDR1 and CDR2 are GTSNPN and SVGIG (reference sequence). The CDR3 coding sequence is TGTGCCTGGAGTCCGCAGGGAAACACCATATATTTT. Amino acid sequence: CAWSPQGNTIYF.

V gene TRBV5-1 combines with J gene TRBJ2-3; D is unresolved. The CDR3 covers 16 residues. CDR1 and CDR2 (germline): SGHRS, YFSETQ. Trimming left V 2 bases short and J 2 bases short, with 15 bases between. CDR3 sequence reads: CASSLYVGSATDTQYF. The CDR3 bases are TGCGCCAGCAGCTTATATGTCGGCAGTGCCACAGATACGCAGTATTTT.

The chain joins TRBV29-1 to TRBJ2-1; D possibly corresponds to TRBD2 (6 bases). CDR1 is SQVTM and CDR2 is ANQGSEA in the germline V gene. This CDR3 spans 13 amino acids. V was cut by 4 bases and J by 6 bases, with 13 bases left in between. DNA for the CDR3: TGCAGCGTTGGTATAGCGGCCTCCAATGAGCAGTTCTTC. It yields the protein CSVGIAASNEQFF.